This TCR beta chain was sequenced in a study of T-cell memory formation after mild COVID-19. Study-wide results and caveats: Some responding clones appeared in pre-infection memory, suggesting cross-reactive memory joined.

Each CDR3 protein gets one entry after TCRdb re-called the 5' RACE reads with MiXCR. The table includes 250,000 to 300,000 distinct CDR3 sequences, around 16% detected once. CDR1 and CDR2 from the germline V gene are SGHRS and YFSETQ. This CDR3 contains 16 residues. V shed 3 bases, J shed 3 bases, and the junction held 8 bases outside the gene matches. The sample holds a few counts of this clonotype. Its specificity is unknown. The chain links TRBV5-1 to TRBJ1-4; 7 bases match TRBD1. This clonotype was obtained from a man younger than 35 who had mild COVID-19 (a few samples of this study predate the infection). Cell type and time point are not known. The sequenced sample consisted of PBMCs or a T cell subset sorted from them (not recorded which). The CDR3 region has the DNA TGCGCCAGCAGCTCGCGACAGGGCCGACCTAATGAAAAACTGTTTTTT. It encodes CASSSRQGRPNEKLFF.